Reported below is one TCR beta chain. The antigen is undetermined. Additional DNA sequences in this sample encode the identical CDR3. The sample belongs to a study of cytomegalovirus exposure and HLA in healthy donors. About the research overall: In an earlier analysis, 95 million to 130 million unique TCR beta sequences were found from some 180 million T cells. General observations from the study: Cytomegalovirus status, reportedly, was diagnosed with high specificity and sensitivity by the classifier. Some highly shared sequence variants likely arose as a pipeline artifact. In vitro data verified three CMV-associated chains as specific for CMV antigens.

The CDR3 length is 14 residues. Deletions cut 0 bases from V and 1 base from J, with 7 bases between. From germline, CDR1 is SGHRS and CDR2 YFSETQ. Both 60 Vbeta primers and 13 Jbeta primers went into the PCR. This table comes from immunoSEQ multiplex PCR, and its TCRdb copy is limited to in-frame clones, with some not included. Of about 190,000 clones in the sample, about 89% are singletons; the top ten hold about 1.2%. The receptor's source is a man aged 25 to 40 in good health and CMV-seronegative. This chain uses TRBV5-1 with TRBJ1-1; D uncertain. Material for sequencing was PBMCs. The CDR3 reads CASSLGDRNTEAFF. The CDR3 coding sequence is TGCGCCAGCAGCTTGGGAGATAGGAACACTGAAGCTTTCTTT.